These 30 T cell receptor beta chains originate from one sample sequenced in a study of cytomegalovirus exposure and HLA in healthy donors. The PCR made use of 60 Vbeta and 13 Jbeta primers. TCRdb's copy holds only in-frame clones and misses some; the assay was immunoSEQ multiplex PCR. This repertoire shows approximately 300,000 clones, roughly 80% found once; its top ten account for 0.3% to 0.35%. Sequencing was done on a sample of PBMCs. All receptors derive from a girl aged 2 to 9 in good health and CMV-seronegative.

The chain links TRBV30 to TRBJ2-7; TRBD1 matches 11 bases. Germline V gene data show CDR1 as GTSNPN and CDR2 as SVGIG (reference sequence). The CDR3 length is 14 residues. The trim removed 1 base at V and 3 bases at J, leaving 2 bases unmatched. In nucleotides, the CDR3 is TGTGCCTGGAGTGAGGACAGGGGGCTCTACGAGCAGTACTTC. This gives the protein CAWSEDRGLYEQYF. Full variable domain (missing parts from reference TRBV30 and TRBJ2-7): SQTIHQWPATLVQPVGSPLSLECTVEGTSNPNLYWYRQAAGRGLQLLFYSVGIGQISSEVPQNLSASRPQDRQFILSSKKLLLSDSGFYLCAWSEDRGLYEQYFGPGTRLTVT.

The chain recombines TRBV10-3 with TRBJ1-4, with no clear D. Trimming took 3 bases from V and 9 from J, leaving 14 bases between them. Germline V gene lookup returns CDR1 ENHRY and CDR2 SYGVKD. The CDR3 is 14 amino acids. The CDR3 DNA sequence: TGTGCCATCAGTGAACGGGAGAGTGAGAAAAAACTGTTTTTT. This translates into CAISERESEKKLFF.

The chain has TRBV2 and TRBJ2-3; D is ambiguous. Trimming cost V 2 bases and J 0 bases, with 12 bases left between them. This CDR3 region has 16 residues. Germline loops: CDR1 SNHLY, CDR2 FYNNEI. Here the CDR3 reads CASSEFLISSTDTQYF. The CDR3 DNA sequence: TGTGCCAGCAGTGAATTTTTAATCTCTAGCACAGATACGCAGTATTTT. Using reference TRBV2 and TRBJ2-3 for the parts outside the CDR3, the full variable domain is EPEVTQTPSHQVTQMGQEVILRCVPISNHLYFYWYRQILGQKVEFLVSFYNNEISEKSEIFDDQFSVERPDGSNFTLKIRSTKLEDSAMYFCASSEFLISSTDTQYFGPGTRLTVL.

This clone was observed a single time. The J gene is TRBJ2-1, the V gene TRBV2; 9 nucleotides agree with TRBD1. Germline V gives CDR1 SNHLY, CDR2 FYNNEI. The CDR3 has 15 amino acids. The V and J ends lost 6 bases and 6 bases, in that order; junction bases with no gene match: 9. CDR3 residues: CASRASGTGINEQFF. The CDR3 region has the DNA TGTGCCAGCAGAGCCTCCGGGACAGGGATCAATGAGCAGTTCTTC.

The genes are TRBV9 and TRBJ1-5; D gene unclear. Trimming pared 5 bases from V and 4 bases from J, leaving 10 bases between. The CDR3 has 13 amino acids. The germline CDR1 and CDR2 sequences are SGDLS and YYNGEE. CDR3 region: CASSGQPNQPQHF. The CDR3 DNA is TGTGCCAGCAGTGGGCAGCCGAATCAGCCCCAGCATTTT.

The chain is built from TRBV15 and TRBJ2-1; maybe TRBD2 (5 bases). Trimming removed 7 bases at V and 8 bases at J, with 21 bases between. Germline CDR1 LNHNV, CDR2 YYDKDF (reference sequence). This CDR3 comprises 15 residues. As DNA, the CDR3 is TGTGCCACCACCAGCGGTGGGGATAGCGTAGATGAGCAGTTCTTC. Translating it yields CATTSGGDSVDEQFF.

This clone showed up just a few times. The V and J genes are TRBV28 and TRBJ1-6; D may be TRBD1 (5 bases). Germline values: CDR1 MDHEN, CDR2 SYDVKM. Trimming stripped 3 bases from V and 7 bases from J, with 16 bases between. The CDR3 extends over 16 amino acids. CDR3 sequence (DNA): TGTGCCAGCAGTTTGGCAGGGCAAAAGACAAATTCACCCCTCCACTTT. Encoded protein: CASSLAGQKTNSPLHF. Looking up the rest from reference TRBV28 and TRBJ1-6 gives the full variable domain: DVKVTQSSRYLVKRTGEKVFLECVQDMDHENMFWYRQDPGLGLRLIYFSYDVKMKEKGDIPEGYSVSREKKERFSLILESASTNQTSMYLCASSLAGQKTNSPLHFGNGTRLTVT.

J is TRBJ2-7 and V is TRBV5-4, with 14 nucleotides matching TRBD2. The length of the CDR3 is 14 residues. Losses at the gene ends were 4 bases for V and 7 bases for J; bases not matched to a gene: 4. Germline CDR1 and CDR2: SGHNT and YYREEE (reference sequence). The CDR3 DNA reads TGTGCCAGCAGCCCGGGACTAGCGGGAGTTGAGCAGTACTTC. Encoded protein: CASSPGLAGVEQYF.

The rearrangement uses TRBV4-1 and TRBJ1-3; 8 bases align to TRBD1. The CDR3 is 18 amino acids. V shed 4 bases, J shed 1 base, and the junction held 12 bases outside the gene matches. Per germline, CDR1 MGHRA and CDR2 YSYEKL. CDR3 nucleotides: TGCGCCAGCAGCCCGCTGGGACAGGAGAGTAAGTCTGGAAACACCATATATTTT. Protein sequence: CASSPLGQESKSGNTIYF.

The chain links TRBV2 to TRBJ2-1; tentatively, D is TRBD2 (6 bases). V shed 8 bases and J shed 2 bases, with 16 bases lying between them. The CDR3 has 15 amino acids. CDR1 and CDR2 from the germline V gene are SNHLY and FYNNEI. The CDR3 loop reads CASLEGTYTYNEQFF. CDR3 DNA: TGTGCCAGCCTGGAGGGGACCTATACCTACAATGAGCAGTTCTTC.

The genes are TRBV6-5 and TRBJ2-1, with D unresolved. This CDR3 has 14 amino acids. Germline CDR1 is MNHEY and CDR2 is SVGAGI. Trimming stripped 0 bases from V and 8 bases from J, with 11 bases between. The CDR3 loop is CASSYSNLVHEQFF. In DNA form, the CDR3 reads TGTGCCAGCAGTTACTCGAACCTAGTACATGAGCAGTTCTTC.

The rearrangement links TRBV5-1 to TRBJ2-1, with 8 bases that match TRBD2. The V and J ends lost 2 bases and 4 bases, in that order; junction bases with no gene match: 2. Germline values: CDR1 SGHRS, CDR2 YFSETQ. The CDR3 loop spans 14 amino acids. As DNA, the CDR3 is TGCGCCAGCAGCTTACGGGGGGGTTACAATGAGCAGTTCTTC. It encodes CASSLRGGYNEQFF. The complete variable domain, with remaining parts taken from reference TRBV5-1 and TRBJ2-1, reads KAGVTQTPRYLIKTRGQQVTLSCSPISGHRSVSWYQQTPGQGLQFLFEYFSETQRNKGNFPGRFSGRQFSNSRSEMNVSTLELGDSALYLCASSLRGGYNEQFFGPGTRLTVL.

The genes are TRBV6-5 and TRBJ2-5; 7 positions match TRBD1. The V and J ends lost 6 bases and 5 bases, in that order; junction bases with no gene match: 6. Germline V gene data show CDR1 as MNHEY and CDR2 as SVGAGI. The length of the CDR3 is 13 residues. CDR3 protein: CASRSGGTETQYF. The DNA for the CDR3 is TGTGCCAGCAGGTCAGGGGGAACGGAGACCCAGTACTTC.

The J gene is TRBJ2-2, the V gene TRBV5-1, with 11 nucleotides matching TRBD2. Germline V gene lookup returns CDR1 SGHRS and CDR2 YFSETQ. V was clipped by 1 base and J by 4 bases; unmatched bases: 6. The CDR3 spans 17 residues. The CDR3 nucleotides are TGCGCCAGCAGCTTGAGGGCGACTAGCGGGGTCACCGGGGAGCTGTTTTTT. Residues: CASSLRATSGVTGELFF.

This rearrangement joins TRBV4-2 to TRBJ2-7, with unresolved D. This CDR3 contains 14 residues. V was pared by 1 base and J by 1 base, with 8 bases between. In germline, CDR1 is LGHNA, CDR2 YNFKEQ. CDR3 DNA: TGTGCCAGCAGCCAAGTGAGAGTGTCCTACGAGCAGTACTTC. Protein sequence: CASSQVRVSYEQYF.

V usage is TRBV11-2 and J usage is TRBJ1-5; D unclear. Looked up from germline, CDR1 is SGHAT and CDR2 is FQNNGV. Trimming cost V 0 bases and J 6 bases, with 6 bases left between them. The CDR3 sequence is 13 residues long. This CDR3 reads CASSLESIQPQHF. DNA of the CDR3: TGTGCCAGCAGCTTAGAATCTATTCAGCCCCAGCATTTT.

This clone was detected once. CDR3 in amino acids: CASSYSTGTAGNTIYF. CDR3 coding DNA: TGTGCCAGCAGTTATTCGACAGGGACGGCTGGAAACACCATATATTTT. The chain combines TRBV6-5 with TRBJ1-3, with TRBD1 matching over 7 bases. Germline loops: CDR1 MNHEY, CDR2 SVGAGI. Unmatched junction bases numbered 7, after V lost 3 bases and J lost 2 bases. The CDR3 consists of 16 residues.

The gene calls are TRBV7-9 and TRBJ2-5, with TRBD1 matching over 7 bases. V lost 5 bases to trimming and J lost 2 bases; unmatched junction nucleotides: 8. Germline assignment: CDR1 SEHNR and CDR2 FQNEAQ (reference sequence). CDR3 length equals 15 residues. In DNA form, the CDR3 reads TGTGCCAGCAGCCCCAGGACAGGCGTTCAAGAGACCCAGTACTTC. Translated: CASSPRTGVQETQYF.

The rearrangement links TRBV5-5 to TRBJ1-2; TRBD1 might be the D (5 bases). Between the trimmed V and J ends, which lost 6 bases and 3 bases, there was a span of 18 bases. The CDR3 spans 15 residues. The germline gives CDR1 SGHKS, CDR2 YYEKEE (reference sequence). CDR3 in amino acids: CASKRDSASHYGYTF. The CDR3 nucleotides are TGTGCCAGCAAGAGAGACAGCGCATCCCACTATGGCTACACCTTC.

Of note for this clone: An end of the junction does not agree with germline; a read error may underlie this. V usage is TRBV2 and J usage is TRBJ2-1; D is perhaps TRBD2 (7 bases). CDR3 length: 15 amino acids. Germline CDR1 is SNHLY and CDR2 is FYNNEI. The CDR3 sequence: CASSEGTGGSTMKLF. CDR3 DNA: TGTGCCAGCAGTGAAGGCACGGGGGGCTCTACAATGAAGCTCTTC.

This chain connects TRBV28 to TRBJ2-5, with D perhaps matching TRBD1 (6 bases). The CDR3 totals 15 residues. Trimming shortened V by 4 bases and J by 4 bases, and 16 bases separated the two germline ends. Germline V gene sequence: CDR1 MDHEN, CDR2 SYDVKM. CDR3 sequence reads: CASSSHPRGGETQYF. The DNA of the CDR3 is TGTGCCAGCAGTTCCCACCCTCGAGGGGGAGAGACCCAGTACTTC.

As DNA, the CDR3 is TGTGCCAGCAGCCTGACGAGGAATGAGCAGTTCTTC. This encodes CASSLTRNEQFF. The genes are TRBV7-9 and TRBJ2-1; D not certain. CDR1 SEHNR and CDR2 FQNEAQ come from the germline V gene (reference sequence). The CDR3 runs to 12 residues. Trimming cost V 5 bases and J 7 bases, with 9 bases left between them.

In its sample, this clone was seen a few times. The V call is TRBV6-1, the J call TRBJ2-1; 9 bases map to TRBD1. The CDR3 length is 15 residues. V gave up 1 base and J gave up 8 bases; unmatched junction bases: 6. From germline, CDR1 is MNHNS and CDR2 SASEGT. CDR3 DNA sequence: TGTGCCAGCAGTGAAGGGACAGGGGAACCCGATGAGCAGTTCTTC. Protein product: CASSEGTGEPDEQFF.

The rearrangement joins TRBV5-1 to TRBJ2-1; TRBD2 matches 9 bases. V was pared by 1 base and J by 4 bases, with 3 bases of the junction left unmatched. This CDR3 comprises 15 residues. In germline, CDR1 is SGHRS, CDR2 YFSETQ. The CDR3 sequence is CASSLSTSGYNEQFF. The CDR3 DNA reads TGCGCCAGCAGCTTGTCGACTAGCGGATACAATGAGCAGTTCTTC.

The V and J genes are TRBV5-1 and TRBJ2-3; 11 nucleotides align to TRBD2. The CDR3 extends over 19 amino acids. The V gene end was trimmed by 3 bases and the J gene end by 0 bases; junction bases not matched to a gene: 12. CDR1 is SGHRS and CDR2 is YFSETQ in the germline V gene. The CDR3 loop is CASSWALAGGRSSTDTQYF. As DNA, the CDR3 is TGCGCCAGCAGCTGGGCCCTAGCGGGAGGACGGTCTAGCACAGATACGCAGTATTTT.

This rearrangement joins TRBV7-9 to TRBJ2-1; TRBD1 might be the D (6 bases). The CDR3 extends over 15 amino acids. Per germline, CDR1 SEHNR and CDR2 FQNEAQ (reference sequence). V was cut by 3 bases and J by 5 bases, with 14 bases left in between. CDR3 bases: TGTGCCAGCAGCTTCGACAGGAACGTAAACAATGAGCAGTTCTTC. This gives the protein CASSFDRNVNNEQFF.

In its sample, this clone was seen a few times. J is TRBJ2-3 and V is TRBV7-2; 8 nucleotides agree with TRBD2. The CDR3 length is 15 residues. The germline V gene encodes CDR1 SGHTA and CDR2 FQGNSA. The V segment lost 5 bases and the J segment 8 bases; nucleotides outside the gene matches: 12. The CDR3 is CASSLGAGEGSTQYF. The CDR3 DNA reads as TGTGCCAGCAGCCTGGGAGCGGGAGAGGGGTCTACGCAGTATTTT.

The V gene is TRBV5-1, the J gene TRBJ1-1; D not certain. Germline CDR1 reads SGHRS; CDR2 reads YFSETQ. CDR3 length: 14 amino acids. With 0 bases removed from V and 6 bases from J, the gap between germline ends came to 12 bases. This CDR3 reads CASSLARRGPEAFF. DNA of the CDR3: TGCGCCAGCAGCTTGGCCAGGCGCGGGCCTGAAGCTTTCTTT.

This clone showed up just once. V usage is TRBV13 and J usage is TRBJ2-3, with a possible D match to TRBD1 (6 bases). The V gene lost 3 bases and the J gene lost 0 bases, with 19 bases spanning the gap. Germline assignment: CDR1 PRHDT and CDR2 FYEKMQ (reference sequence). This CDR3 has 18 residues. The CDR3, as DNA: TGTGCCAGCAGCTTCAGTTGGGGGCAGGGTAGGAGCACAGATACGCAGTATTTT. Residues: CASSFSWGQGRSTDTQYF.

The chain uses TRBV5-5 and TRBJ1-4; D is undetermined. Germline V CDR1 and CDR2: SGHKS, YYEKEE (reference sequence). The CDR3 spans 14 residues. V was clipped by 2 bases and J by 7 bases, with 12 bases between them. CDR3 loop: CASSFMGRSEKLFF. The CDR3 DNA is TGTGCCAGCAGCTTCATGGGGAGGTCTGAAAAACTGTTTTTT.